This TCR beta chain was recovered during a study of OX40 agonist ivuxolimab in advanced cancers. In the study overall: Treatment of patients was with ivuxolimab, an agonistic anti-OX40 (CD134) antibody. There were three patients with partial responses, one having hepatocellular carcinoma and two cutaneous melanoma. Findings of the study overall: CD8+ T cells were the subset that, on average, had more expanded clones than CD4+.

Sequencing was performed with immunoSEQ multiplex PCR; in TCRdb, only in-frame clones are kept and a portion is missing. The table includes 90,000 to 100,000 clones, approximately 90% detected once. Germline V lookup: CDR1 DFQATT, CDR2 SNEGSKA (reference sequence). Trimming took off 5 bases at V and 6 bases at J, with 9 bases between the two ends. The CDR3 totals 11 residues. Collection of blood occurred at baseline, at cycle 4 day 1, and at cycle 7 day 1. Comment on this clone: Its antigen is undetermined.

The chain has TRBV20-1 and TRBJ2-3; D is undetermined. This receptor was obtained from an adult with an advanced solid tumor such as melanoma, head and neck, liver or kidney cancer. Sample: CD4+ or CD8+ T cells sorted from blood, taken in a trial of the OX40 agonist ivuxolimab. The CDR3 protein is CSAPVGDTQYF. CDR3 in DNA: TGCAGTGCTCCCGTAGGGGATACGCAGTATTTT.